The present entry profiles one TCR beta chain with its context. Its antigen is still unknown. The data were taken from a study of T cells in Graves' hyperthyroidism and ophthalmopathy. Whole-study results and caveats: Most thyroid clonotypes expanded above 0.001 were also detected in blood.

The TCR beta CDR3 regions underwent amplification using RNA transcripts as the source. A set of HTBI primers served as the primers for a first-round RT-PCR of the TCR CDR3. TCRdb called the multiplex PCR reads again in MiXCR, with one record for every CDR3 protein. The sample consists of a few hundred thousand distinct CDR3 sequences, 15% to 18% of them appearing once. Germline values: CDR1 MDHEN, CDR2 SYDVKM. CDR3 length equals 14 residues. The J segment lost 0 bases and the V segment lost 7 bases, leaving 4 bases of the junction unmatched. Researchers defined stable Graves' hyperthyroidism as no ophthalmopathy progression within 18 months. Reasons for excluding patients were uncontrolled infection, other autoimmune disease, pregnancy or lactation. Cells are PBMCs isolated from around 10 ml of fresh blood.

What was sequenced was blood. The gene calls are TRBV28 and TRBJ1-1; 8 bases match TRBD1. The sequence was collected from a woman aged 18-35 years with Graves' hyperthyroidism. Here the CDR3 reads CASNRQGMNTEAFF. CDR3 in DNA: TGTGCCAGCAATCGACAGGGGATGAACACTGAAGCTTTCTTT.